This T cell receptor beta chain was recovered during a study of vaccination effects on CD4 cells after COVID-19. With the ViraFEST assay, the study expanded antigen-specific CD4+ T cells using viral peptide pools, then sequenced them. An approximately nine-day culture period preceded the isolation of CD4+ T cells. Vaccination of participants consisted of two doses of either the BNT162b2 or mRNA-1273 vaccine. IL-2 medium took the place of half the medium on both days 3 and 7. Produced via immunoSEQ multiplex PCR; TCRdb's table is partial and in-frame only. The table has 15,000 to 20,000 clones, approximately 80% seen once; the top ten hold under 20%. The V gene's germline CDR1 is MNHEY and CDR2 SVGAGI. V was clipped by 11 bases and J by 11 bases, with 30 bases between them. This CDR3 is 15 amino acids long. A note on this clone: Its antigen is as yet unknown.

The input for sequencing was CD4+ T cells from PBMCs cultured with HCoV-NL63 spike peptides, taken after COVID-19 vaccination. The rearrangement links TRBV6-5 to TRBJ2-5; D may correspond to TRBD1 or TRBD2 (5 bases each). The sequence was collected from a human donor who received a COVID-19 vaccine. The CDR3 sequence: CAAKTAPGTGEGQYF. In nucleotides, the CDR3 is TGTGCCGCCAAAACTGCTCCGGGGACGGGCGAGGGTCAGTACTTC.